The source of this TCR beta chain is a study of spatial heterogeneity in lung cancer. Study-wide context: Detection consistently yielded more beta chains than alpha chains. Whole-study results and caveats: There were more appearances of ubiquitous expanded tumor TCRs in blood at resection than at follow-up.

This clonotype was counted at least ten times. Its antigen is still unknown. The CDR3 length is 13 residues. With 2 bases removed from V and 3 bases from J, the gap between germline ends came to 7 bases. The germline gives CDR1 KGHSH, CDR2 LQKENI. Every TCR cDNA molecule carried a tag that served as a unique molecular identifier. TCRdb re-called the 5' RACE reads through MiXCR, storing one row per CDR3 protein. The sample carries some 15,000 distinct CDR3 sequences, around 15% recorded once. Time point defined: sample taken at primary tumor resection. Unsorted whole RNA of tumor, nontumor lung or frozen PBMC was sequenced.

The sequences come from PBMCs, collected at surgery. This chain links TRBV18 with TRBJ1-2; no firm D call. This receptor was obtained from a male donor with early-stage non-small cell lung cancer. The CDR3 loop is CASSPNTDYGYTF. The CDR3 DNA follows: TGTGCCAGCTCACCAAACACCGACTATGGCTACACCTTC.